These 30 T cell receptor beta chains share one sample of origin, sequenced in a study of shared clonotypes between healthy human individuals. It was CD45RO-negative cells, positively selected for CCR7, that made up naive CD8 cells, with terminally differentiated effector memory CD45RA+ cells excluded. Sequencing was performed with immunoSEQ multiplex PCR; in TCRdb, only in-frame clones are kept and a portion is missing. The data show about 820,000 clones, 90% to 95% seen once. Sequenced: naive CD8+ T cells sorted from blood. All receptors derive from a man aged 25-45 years in good health.

Written as DNA, the CDR3 is TGCGCCAGCACATGGGGACAGGGGAAAGAGACCCAGTACTTC. Residues: CASTWGQGKETQYF. The gene calls are TRBV5-1 and TRBJ2-5; 10 bases are shared with TRBD1. V lost 6 bases, J lost 3 bases, and 5 bases stayed unmatched. This CDR3 contains 14 residues. Germline V gives CDR1 SGHRS, CDR2 YFSETQ. The full variable domain, in which reference TRBV5-1 and TRBJ2-5 provide the parts outside the CDR3, is KAGVTQTPRYLIKTRGQQVTLSCSPISGHRSVSWYQQTPGQGLQFLFEYFSETQRNKGNFPGRFSGRQFSNSRSEMNVSTLELGDSALYLCASTWGQGKETQYFGPGTRLLVL.

CDR3 residues: CASSLMGVQLREQYF. CDR3 nucleotides: TGTGCCAGCAGTTTAATGGGTGTCCAACTCCGCGAGCAGTACTTC. This chain links TRBV28 with TRBJ2-7; D is uncertain. V was pared by 2 bases and J by 6 bases, with 17 bases between. CDR1 is MDHEN, CDR2 SYDVKM, per germline. This CDR3 has 15 residues.

V usage is TRBV29-1 and J usage is TRBJ1-3; D call uncertain. CDR1 is SQVTM, CDR2 ANQGSEA, per germline. The CDR3 length is 13 residues. With 7 bases removed from V and 2 bases from J, the gap between germline ends came to 12 bases. CDR3: CSAQTVTGNTIYF. In DNA, the CDR3 is TGCAGCGCCCAAACGGTAACTGGAAACACCATATATTTT.

This chain uses TRBV7-2 with TRBJ2-1; 11 nucleotides line up with TRBD2. Germline V gives CDR1 SGHTA, CDR2 FQGNSA. The CDR3 contains 14 residues. V dropped 2 bases and J dropped 9; count of bases not matched to a gene: 3. The CDR3: CASSLTSGGTEQFF. The CDR3 DNA reads TGTGCCAGCAGCTTAACTAGCGGGGGTACTGAGCAGTTCTTC.

CDR3 in amino acids: CVRSPSQTGTGFVYEQYF. Written as DNA, the CDR3 is TGTGTCAGAAGCCCTTCCCAGACCGGGACAGGGTTTGTCTACGAGCAGTACTTC. The rearrangement links TRBV7-5 to TRBJ2-7; the table calls TRBD1, which could not be checked here. TRBV7-5 is a pseudogene segment. The CDR3 length is 18 residues.

A remark on this clone: In the same sample, other DNA sequences code for this CDR3. The chain joins TRBV6-6 to TRBJ2-7; D unclear. The CDR3 contains 13 residues. V was clipped by 3 bases and J by 5 bases, with 11 bases between them. Germline-derived CDR1 and CDR2 are MNHNY and SVGAGI (reference sequence). CDR3 in DNA: TGTGCCAGCAGTTATTCTGCCGGTCACGAGCAGTACTTC. Translated: CASSYSAGHEQYF.

This chain connects TRBV19 to TRBJ1-3; D may be TRBD1 (5 bases). The CDR3 runs 15 residues. V lost 6 bases, J lost 0 bases, and 12 bases lay in between. Germline values: CDR1 LNHDA, CDR2 SQIVND (reference sequence). Here the CDR3 DNA reads TGTGCCAGTAGGGACAAGGGCTACTCTGGAAACACCATATATTTT. As protein: CASRDKGYSGNTIYF.

The V gene is TRBV28, the J gene TRBJ2-5; TRBD2 matches 8 bases. Looked up from germline, CDR1 is MDHEN and CDR2 is SYDVKM. The V and J ends lost 10 bases and 4 bases, in that order; junction bases with no gene match: 8. The CDR3 has 13 residues. CDR3 amino acids: CATQRERAETQYF. CDR3 bases: TGTGCCACCCAGCGGGAGCGGGCAGAGACCCAGTACTTC.

The chain has TRBV7-9 and TRBJ2-7; no clear D gene. The CDR3 spans 19 residues. Germline loops: CDR1 SEHNR, CDR2 FQNEAQ (reference sequence). V was clipped by 5 bases and J by 0 bases, with 26 bases between them. This CDR3 reads CASSRPISSLGLSSYEQYF. The CDR3 coding sequence is TGTGCCAGCAGCCGACCTATTTCATCTCTCGGTTTAAGCTCCTACGAGCAGTACTTC. The full variable domain, rest sourced from reference TRBV7-9 and TRBJ2-7, is DTGVSQNPRHKITKRGQNVTFRCDPISEHNRLYWYRQTLGQGPEFLTYFQNEAQLEKSRLLSDRFSAERPKGSFSTLEIQRTEQGDSAMYLCASSRPISSLGLSSYEQYFGPGTRLTVT.

Written as DNA, the CDR3 is TGCAGCGTTTGGGGTCCATTGATAGGGCTATCCTACGAGCAGTACTTC. Its translation: CSVWGPLIGLSYEQYF. The chain uses TRBV29-1 and TRBJ2-7, with unresolved D. The V gene lost 5 bases and the J gene lost 1 base, with 21 bases spanning the gap. The CDR3 loop spans 16 amino acids. Per germline, CDR1 SQVTM and CDR2 ANQGSEA.

The V and J genes are TRBV13 and TRBJ1-2, with D unclear. V was clipped by 2 bases and J by 0 bases, with 13 bases between them. The CDR3 is made up of 16 amino acids. The germline V gene has CDR1 PRHDT and CDR2 FYEKMQ (reference sequence). The CDR3 region is CASSLYQPPANYGYTF. CDR3 coding DNA: TGTGCCAGCAGCTTATATCAGCCACCAGCTAACTATGGCTACACCTTC.

The rearrangement uses TRBV5-4 and TRBJ2-7; D is ambiguous. Trimming cost V 3 bases and J 2 bases, with 12 bases left between them. CDR3 length equals 14 residues. CDR1 and CDR2 (germline): SGHNT, YYREEE (reference sequence). CDR3 sequence reads: CASSSPGYPYEQYF. CDR3 nucleotide sequence: TGTGCCAGCAGCTCGCCGGGCTACCCCTACGAGCAGTACTTC.

This clone was detected once. A much bigger clone sits one base away, suggesting this may be a read error. Other DNA sequences from this sample encode an identical CDR3 as well. This chain connects TRBV9 to TRBJ2-3; D gene unclear. V was cut by 4 bases and J by 2 bases, with 2 bases left in between. This CDR3 contains 11 residues. The germline CDR1 and CDR2 sequences are SGDLS and YYNGEE. CDR3 DNA: TGTGCCAGCAGCACCACAGATACGCAGTATTTT. This translates into CASSTTDTQYF.

This clone has a count of ten or more. Other DNA variants within this sample encode the same CDR3. This sequence joins TRBV2 and TRBJ2-7, with D hard to call. The V end lost 3 bases, the J end lost 3 bases, and 6 bases lay between the germline ends. CDR1 is SNHLY and CDR2 is FYNNEI in the germline V gene. The CDR3 runs 12 residues. Written as DNA, the CDR3 is TGTGCCAGCAGTGACAGCAGCTACGAGCAGTACTTC. Amino acids: CASSDSSYEQYF.

V is TRBV2 and J is TRBJ2-5; D call uncertain. V lost 0 bases and J 3 bases, leaving 11 bases between the germline ends. Germline V gene sequence: CDR1 SNHLY, CDR2 FYNNEI. The CDR3 is made up of 15 amino acids. The CDR3 DNA is TGTGCCAGCAGTGAAGCGCAGGTCAGCGAAGAGACCCAGTACTTC. Amino acid sequence: CASSEAQVSEETQYF.

The V call is TRBV27, the J call TRBJ2-7, with TRBD2 matching over 10 bases. Germline CDR1 MNHEY, CDR2 SMNVEV (reference sequence). Trimming at V came to 6 bases and at J to 6 bases, leaving 5 bases not matched to a gene. The CDR3 extends over 13 amino acids. This CDR3 reads CASSFSGRSEQYF. The CDR3 DNA sequence: TGTGCCAGCAGCTTTAGCGGGAGGTCCGAGCAGTACTTC.

V usage is TRBV7-3 and J usage is TRBJ2-7, with D uncertain. This CDR3 has 17 amino acids. Trimming stripped 2 bases from V and 4 bases from J, with 21 bases between. Germline assignment: CDR1 SGHTA and CDR2 FQGTGA. The CDR3 region is CASSLESTDHPGYEQYF. The CDR3 DNA reads TGTGCCAGCAGCTTAGAATCAACAGATCACCCTGGTTACGAGCAGTACTTC.

The chain has TRBV5-4 and TRBJ2-7; 8 bases are shared with TRBD1. The CDR3 loop spans 15 amino acids. The junction had 9 bases not matched to a gene; V was cut back by 3 bases and J by 4 bases. Germline V gene lookup returns CDR1 SGHNT and CDR2 YYREEE (reference sequence). CDR3 bases: TGTGCCAGCAGCTCACGGGACAGGAGCGGGTACGAGCAGTACTTC. This encodes CASSSRDRSGYEQYF.

The V gene is TRBV18, the J gene TRBJ2-1; 9 positions agree with TRBD2. V lost 3 bases, J lost 6 bases, and 18 bases stayed unmatched. The V gene's germline CDR1 is KGHSH and CDR2 LQKENI. The CDR3 totals 19 residues. The CDR3 DNA follows: TGTGCCAGCTCACCGGCGGGTAGCGGGAGCCCCCATGGTAGCAATGAGCAGTTCTTC. Residues: CASSPAGSGSPHGSNEQFF.

As for this clone: This sample includes further DNA sequences coding for the same CDR3. The rearrangement joins TRBV6-1 to TRBJ2-7; TRBD1 aligns across 7 bases. CDR3 size: 14 residues. CDR1 is MNHNS and CDR2 is SASEGT in the germline V gene. With 1 base clipped from V and 2 bases from J, the junction kept 2 bases outside the gene matches. CDR3 in amino acids: CASSEGDRTYEQYF. Here the CDR3 DNA reads TGTGCCAGCAGTGAAGGGGACAGAACCTACGAGCAGTACTTC.

The chain couples TRBV9 to TRBJ1-2, with unresolved D. Trimming removed 3 bases at V and 5 bases at J, with 11 bases between. The germline CDR1 and CDR2 sequences are SGDLS and YYNGEE. The CDR3 extends over 13 amino acids. CDR3 in amino acids: CASSGRVGYGYTF. CDR3 in DNA: TGTGCCAGCAGCGGGAGGGTCGGGTATGGCTACACCTTC.

This chain joins TRBV30 and TRBJ2-7; perhaps D is TRBD1 or TRBD2 (6 bases each). CDR3 size: 13 residues. The V and J ends lost 3 bases and 1 base respectively, with 10 bases between them. Germline V gene lookup returns CDR1 GTSNPN and CDR2 SVGIG (reference sequence). The CDR3 bases are TGTGCCTGGAGGCCGGGGGCGTCCTACGAGCAGTACTTC. It encodes CAWRPGASYEQYF.

Points on this clone: The sample contains more than one DNA sequence encoding this CDR3. V usage is TRBV9 and J usage is TRBJ2-7, with 10 bases lining up with TRBD1. The germline CDR1 and CDR2 sequences are SGDLS and YYNGEE. The CDR3 is 14 residues long. After removal of 4 bases from V and 3 bases from J, the junction contained 4 bases not matched to a gene. CDR3 sequence: CASSSGTGVYEQYF. The CDR3 DNA follows: TGTGCCAGCAGCTCCGGGACAGGGGTCTACGAGCAGTACTTC. The full variable domain, its missing parts supplied by reference TRBV9 and TRBJ2-7, is DSGVTQTPKHLITATGQRVTLRCSPRSGDLSVYWYQQSLDQGLQFLIQYYNGEERAKGNILERFSAQQFPDLHSELNLSSLELGDSALYFCASSSGTGVYEQYFGPGTRLTVT.

CDR3 in DNA: TGTGCCAGCAGCTCATTCGAAGGGCTTCGGAAAAACATTCAGTACTTC. Translating it yields CASSSFEGLRKNIQYF. The chain joins TRBV7-9 to TRBJ2-4, with D unresolved. Trimming left V 4 bases short and J 4 bases short, with 17 bases between. This CDR3 is built from 16 residues. The germline V gene encodes CDR1 SEHNR and CDR2 FQNEAQ (reference sequence).

J is TRBJ2-1 and V is TRBV11-2, with D uncertain. This CDR3 is built from 13 residues. CDR1 and CDR2 from the germline V gene are SGHAT and FQNNGV. Trimming took off 5 bases at V and 6 bases at J, with 11 bases between the two ends. The CDR3: CASSPRGPNEQFF. CDR3 in DNA: TGTGCCAGCAGCCCTAGAGGACCCAATGAGCAGTTCTTC.

The genes are TRBV27 and TRBJ2-1, with TRBD2 matching 8 bases. The V and J ends lost 5 bases and 5 bases, in that order; junction bases with no gene match: 11. Germline V lookup: CDR1 MNHEY, CDR2 SMNVEV (reference sequence). The CDR3 is made up of 16 amino acids. The DNA for the CDR3 is TGTGCCAGCAGTAGGGGAGCGGGAGAAGGGAACAATGAGCAGTTCTTC. Its protein is CASSRGAGEGNNEQFF.

This chain uses TRBV7-9 with TRBJ2-1; D is uncertain. This CDR3 region has 14 residues. Trimming stripped 4 bases from V and 8 bases from J, with 15 bases between. Germline values: CDR1 SEHNR, CDR2 FQNEAQ (reference sequence). CDR3 residues: CASSWSGEWDEQFF. CDR3 DNA: TGTGCCAGCAGCTGGTCTGGGGAATGGGATGAGCAGTTCTTC.

The rearrangement joins TRBV14 to TRBJ2-1, with a possible D match to TRBD1 (6 bases). The CDR3 is 13 residues long. Deletions cut 2 bases from V and 4 bases from J, with 6 bases between. The V gene's germline CDR1 is SGHDN and CDR2 FVKESK. CDR3 DNA: TGTGCCAGCAGCCAACAGGGGTACAATGAGCAGTTCTTC. As protein: CASSQQGYNEQFF.

CDR3 nucleotide sequence: TGTGCCAGCAGCTCCGGAGTACCGAATGAAAAACTGTTTTTT. This sequence encodes CASSSGVPNEKLFF. The V call is TRBV5-6, the J call TRBJ1-4; D unresolved. Trimming took 3 bases from V and 5 from J, leaving 11 bases between them. Germline V CDR1 and CDR2: SGHDT, YYEEEE. The CDR3 has 14 residues.

The chain has TRBV9 and TRBJ2-7; no reliable D call. The CDR3 has 13 residues. Germline V gene sequence: CDR1 SGDLS, CDR2 YYNGEE. Trimming stripped 0 bases from V and 7 bases from J, with 11 bases between. DNA for the CDR3: TGTGCCAGCAGCGTAGTTGACACCAAAGAGCAGTACTTC. It encodes CASSVVDTKEQYF.